This T cell receptor (beta chain) was obtained from a study of blood T cell repertoires in COVID-19. The wider study: The origin of the acute and convalescent COVID-19 samples was the United States, Italy and Spain. Nucleic acid was either cDNA or gDNA, and it came from T cells, B-cell-depleted T cells, or PBMCs.

Under the authors' procedure: Nucleated cell counts were estimated from reference gene primer amplification. Generated by immunoSEQ multiplex PCR, the TCRdb table keeps only in-frame clones and is missing some. V and J calls and clone size are those listed in that table; D and trimming were worked out from the DNA. There are about 150,000 clones in the sample; 80% occur only once, and 0.5% to 0.65% lies in the top ten. Trimming left V 5 bases short and J 1 base short, with 9 bases between. This CDR3 has 13 residues. Looked up from germline, CDR1 is SGHRS and CDR2 is YFSETQ. This chain connects TRBV5-1 to TRBJ1-2; the D gene is possibly TRBD1 (5 bases). The receptor was derived from a man aged 60 to 75 with acute or convalescent COVID-19. The material sequenced was peripheral blood. CDR3 nucleotides: TGCGCCAGCAGTCCAGGGATTAACTATGGCTACACCTTC. This translates into CASSPGINYGYTF.